This entry features one T cell receptor (beta chain) sequence. Its matching antigen is unknown. This entry comes from a study of cytomegalovirus exposure and HLA in healthy donors. The PCR used 60 Vbeta and 13 Jbeta primers. The data were produced by immunoSEQ multiplex PCR, yet TCRdb's version contains in-frame clones alone and is incomplete. The sample records more than 75,000 clones, almost 85% being singletons. CDR1 MRHNA and CDR2 SNTAGT come from the germline V gene. Trimming stripped 3 bases from V and 5 bases from J, with 16 bases between. There are 16 residues in the CDR3. General study points: CMV serostatus was the only recorded immune exposure for donors. Several of the most significant clusters were apparently associated with common viral pathogens in a later analysis.

The chain has TRBV6-4 and TRBJ2-2, with a possible D match to TRBD2 (7 bases). This receptor was identified in a young woman in good health and CMV-seropositive. The sample was PBMCs. The CDR3 spells CASSDTVGGPTGELFF. DNA of the CDR3: TGTGCCAGCAGTGATACGGTGGGGGGGCCGACCGGGGAGCTGTTTTTT.